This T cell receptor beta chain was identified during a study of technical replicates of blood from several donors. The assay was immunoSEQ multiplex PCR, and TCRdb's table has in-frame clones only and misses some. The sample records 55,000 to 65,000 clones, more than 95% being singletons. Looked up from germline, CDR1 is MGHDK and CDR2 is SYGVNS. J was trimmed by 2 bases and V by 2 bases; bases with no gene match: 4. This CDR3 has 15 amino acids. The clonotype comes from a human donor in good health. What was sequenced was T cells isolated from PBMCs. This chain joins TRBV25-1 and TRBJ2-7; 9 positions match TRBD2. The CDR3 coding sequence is TGTGCCAGCAGTGAAGAGACTAGCGGTACCTACGAGCAGTACTTC. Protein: CASSEETSGTYEQYF.